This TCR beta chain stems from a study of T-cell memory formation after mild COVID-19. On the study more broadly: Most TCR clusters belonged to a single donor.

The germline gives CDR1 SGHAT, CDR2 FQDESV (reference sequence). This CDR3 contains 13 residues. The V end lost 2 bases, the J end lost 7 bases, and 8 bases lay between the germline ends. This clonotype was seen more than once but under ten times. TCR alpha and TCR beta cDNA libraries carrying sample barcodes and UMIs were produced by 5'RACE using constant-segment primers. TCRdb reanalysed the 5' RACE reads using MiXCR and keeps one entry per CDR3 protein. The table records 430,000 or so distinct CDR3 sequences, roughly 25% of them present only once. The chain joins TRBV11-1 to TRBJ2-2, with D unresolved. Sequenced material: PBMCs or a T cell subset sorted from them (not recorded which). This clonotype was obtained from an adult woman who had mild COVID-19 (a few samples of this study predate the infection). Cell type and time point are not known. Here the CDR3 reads CASSLLAIGELFF. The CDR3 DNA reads TGTGCCAGCAGCTTACTTGCGATCGGGGAGCTGTTTTTT.